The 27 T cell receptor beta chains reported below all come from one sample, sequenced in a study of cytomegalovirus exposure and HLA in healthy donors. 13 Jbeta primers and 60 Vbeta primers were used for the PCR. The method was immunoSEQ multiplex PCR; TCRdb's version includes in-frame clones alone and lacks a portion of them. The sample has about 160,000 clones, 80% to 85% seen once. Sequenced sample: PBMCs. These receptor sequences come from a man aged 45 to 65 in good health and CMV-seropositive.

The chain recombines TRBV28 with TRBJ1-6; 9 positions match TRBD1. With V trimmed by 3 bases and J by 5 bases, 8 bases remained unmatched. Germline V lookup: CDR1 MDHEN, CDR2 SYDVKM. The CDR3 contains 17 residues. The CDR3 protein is CASSFNPRDRDNSPLHF. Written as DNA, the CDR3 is TGTGCCAGCAGTTTTAACCCCCGGGACAGGGATAATTCACCCCTCCACTTT.

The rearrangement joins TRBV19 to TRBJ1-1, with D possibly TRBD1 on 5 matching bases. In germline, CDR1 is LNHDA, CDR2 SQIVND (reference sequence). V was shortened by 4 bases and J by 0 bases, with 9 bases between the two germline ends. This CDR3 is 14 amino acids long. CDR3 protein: CASSRRGLNTEAFF. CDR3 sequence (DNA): TGTGCCAGTAGTAGGAGGGGTCTGAACACTGAAGCTTTCTTT.

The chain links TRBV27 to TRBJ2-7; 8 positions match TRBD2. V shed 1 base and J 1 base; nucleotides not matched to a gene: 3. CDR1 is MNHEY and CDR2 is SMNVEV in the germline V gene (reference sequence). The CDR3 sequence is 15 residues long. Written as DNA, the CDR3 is TGTGCCAGCAGTTTATTTGCGGGAGGATCCTACGAGCAGTACTTC. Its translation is CASSLFAGGSYEQYF.

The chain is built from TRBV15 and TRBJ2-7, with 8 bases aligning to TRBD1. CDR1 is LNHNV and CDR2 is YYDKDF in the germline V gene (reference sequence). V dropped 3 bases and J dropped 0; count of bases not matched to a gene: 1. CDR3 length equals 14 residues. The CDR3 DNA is TGTGCCACCAGCAGGGACAGGGTCTCCTACGAGCAGTACTTC. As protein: CATSRDRVSYEQYF.

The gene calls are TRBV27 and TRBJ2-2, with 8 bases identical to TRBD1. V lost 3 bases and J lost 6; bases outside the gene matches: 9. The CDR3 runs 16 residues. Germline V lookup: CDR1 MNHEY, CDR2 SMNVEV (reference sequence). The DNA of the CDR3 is TGTGCCAGCAGTTTCTTGGGACAGGAGGTCTCCGGGGAGCTGTTTTTT. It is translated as CASSFLGQEVSGELFF.

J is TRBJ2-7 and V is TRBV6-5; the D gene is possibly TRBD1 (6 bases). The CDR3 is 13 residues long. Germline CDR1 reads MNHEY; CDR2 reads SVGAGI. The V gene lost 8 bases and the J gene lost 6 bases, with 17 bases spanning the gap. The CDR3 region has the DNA TGTGCCAGCCGGCTCTTGGGGGCTTTCGAGCAGTACTTC. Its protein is CASRLLGAFEQYF.

The CDR3 DNA reads TGCAGCGTTGTGGCCAGGGGCAGCCGGGGATTAACCGGGGAGCTGTTTTTT. Its protein is CSVVARGSRGLTGELFF. V gene TRBV29-1 combines with J gene TRBJ2-2; possible D gene TRBD1, 6 bases. V was shortened by 4 bases and J by 5 bases, with 23 bases between the two germline ends. The CDR3 spans 17 residues. Per germline, CDR1 SQVTM and CDR2 ANQGSEA.

The CDR3 nucleotides read TGTGCCAGCAGTGCCGGACTCAGTACGCAGCAGTACTTC. Protein product: CASSAGLSTQQYF. The chain couples TRBV2 to TRBJ2-7, with D maybe TRBD2 (5 bases). Germline assignment: CDR1 SNHLY and CDR2 FYNNEI. The CDR3 is made up of 13 amino acids. V lost 4 bases, J lost 8 bases, and 15 bases lay in between.

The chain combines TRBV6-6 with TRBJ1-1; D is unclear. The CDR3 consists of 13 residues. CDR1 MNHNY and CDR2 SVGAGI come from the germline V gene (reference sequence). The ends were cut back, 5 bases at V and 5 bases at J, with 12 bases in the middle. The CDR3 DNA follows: TGTGCCAGCAGTAATTGGGCGCTAACTGAAGCTTTCTTT. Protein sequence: CASSNWALTEAFF.

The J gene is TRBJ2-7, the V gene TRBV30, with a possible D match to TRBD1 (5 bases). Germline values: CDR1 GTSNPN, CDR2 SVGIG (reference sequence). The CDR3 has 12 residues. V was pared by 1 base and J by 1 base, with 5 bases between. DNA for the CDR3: TGTGCCTGGAGTGACAGGTCCTACGAGCAGTACTTC. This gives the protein CAWSDRSYEQYF.

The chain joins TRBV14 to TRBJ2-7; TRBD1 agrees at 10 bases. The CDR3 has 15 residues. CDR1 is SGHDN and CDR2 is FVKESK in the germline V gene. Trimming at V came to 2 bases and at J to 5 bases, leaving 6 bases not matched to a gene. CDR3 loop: CASSQFGQGVNEQYF. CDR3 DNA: TGTGCCAGCAGCCAATTTGGACAGGGGGTTAACGAGCAGTACTTC.

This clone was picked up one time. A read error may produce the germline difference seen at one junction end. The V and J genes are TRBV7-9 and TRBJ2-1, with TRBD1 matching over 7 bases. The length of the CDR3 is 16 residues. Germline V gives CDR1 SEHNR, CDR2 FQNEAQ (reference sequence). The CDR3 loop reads CSSSLDGRGSYNEQFF. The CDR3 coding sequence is TGTTCCAGCAGCTTAGACGGCAGGGGGTCCTACAATGAGCAGTTCTTC. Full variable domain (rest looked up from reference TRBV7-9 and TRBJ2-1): DTGVSQNPRHKITKRGQNVTFRCDPISEHNRLYWYRQTLGQGPEFLTYFQNEAQLEKSRLLSDRFSAERPKGSFSTLEIQRTEQGDSAMYLCSSSLDGRGSYNEQFFGPGTRLTVL.

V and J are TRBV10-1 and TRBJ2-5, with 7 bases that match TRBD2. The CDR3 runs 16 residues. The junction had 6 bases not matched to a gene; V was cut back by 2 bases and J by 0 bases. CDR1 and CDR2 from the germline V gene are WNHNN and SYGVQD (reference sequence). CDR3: CASSEGPAGDQETQYF. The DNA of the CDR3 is TGCGCCAGCAGTGAGGGTCCTGCGGGGGACCAAGAGACCCAGTACTTC.

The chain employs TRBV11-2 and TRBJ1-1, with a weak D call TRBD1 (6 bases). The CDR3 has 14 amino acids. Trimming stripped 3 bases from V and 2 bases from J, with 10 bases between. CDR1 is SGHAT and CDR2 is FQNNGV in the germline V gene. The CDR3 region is CASSLTDRNTEAFF. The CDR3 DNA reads TGTGCCAGCAGCTTGACGGACAGAAACACTGAAGCTTTCTTT.

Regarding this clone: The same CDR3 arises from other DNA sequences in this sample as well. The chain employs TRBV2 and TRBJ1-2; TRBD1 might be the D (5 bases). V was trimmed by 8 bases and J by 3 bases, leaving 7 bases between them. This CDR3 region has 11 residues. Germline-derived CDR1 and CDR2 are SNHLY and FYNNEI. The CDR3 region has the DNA TGTGCCAGCTCACAGGACTATGGCTACACCTTC. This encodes CASSQDYGYTF.

The DNA for the CDR3 is TGCAGCCTCGGGACACCCCAAGAGACCCAGTACTTC. Translated, it gives CSLGTPQETQYF. The V and J genes are TRBV29-1 and TRBJ2-5, with a weak D call TRBD1 (6 bases). CDR3 size: 12 residues. V shed 8 bases and J shed 1 base, with 11 bases lying between them. Germline values: CDR1 SQVTM, CDR2 ANQGSEA.

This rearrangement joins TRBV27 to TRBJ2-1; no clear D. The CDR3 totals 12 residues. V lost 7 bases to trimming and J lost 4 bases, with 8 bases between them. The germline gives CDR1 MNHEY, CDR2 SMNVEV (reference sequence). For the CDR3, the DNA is TGTGCCAGCATCGGTATATACAATGAGCAGTTCTTC. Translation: CASIGIYNEQFF.

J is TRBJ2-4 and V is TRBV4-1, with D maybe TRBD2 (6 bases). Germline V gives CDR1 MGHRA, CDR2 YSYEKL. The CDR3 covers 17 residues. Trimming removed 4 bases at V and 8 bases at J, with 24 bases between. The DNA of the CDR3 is TGCGCCAGCAGCCGGAGTAAAATAGCGGACACGGAGTACATTCAGTACTTC. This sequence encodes CASSRSKIADTEYIQYF.

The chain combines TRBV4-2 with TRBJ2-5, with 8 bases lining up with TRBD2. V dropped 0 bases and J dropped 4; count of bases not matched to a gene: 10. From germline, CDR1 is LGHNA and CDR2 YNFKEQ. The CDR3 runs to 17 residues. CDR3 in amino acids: CASSQDLVAGGAETQYF. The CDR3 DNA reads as TGTGCCAGCAGCCAAGATCTTGTGGCGGGGGGTGCAGAGACCCAGTACTTC.

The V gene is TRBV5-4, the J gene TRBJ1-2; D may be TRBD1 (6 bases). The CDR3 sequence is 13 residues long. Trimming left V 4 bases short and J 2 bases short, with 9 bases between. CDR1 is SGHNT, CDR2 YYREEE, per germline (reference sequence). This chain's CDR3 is CASSADRNYGYTF. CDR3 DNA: TGTGCCAGCAGCGCTGACAGGAACTATGGCTACACCTTC.

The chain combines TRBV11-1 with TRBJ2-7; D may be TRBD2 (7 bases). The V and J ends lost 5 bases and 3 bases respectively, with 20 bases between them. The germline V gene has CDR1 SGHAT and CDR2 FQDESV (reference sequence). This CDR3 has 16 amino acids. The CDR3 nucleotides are TGTGCCAGCAGCCCCTTGCTGGAGGGGGGGGTCTACGAGCAGTACTTC. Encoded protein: CASSPLLEGGVYEQYF.

CDR3 protein: CASSEAGESYNEQFF. The CDR3 DNA follows: TGCGCCAGCAGTGAAGCGGGAGAAAGCTACAATGAGCAGTTCTTC. The chain carries TRBV10-1 and TRBJ2-1, with 8 bases fitting TRBD2. The CDR3 is made up of 15 amino acids. Germline-derived CDR1 and CDR2 are WNHNN and SYGVQD (reference sequence). V lost 3 bases and J lost 3; bases outside the gene matches: 4.

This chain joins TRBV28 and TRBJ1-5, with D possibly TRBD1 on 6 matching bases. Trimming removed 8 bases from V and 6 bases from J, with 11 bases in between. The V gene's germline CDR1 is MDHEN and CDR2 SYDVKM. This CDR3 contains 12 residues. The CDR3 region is CASAGAGQPQHF. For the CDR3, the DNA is TGTGCCAGCGCAGGGGCGGGTCAGCCCCAGCATTTT.

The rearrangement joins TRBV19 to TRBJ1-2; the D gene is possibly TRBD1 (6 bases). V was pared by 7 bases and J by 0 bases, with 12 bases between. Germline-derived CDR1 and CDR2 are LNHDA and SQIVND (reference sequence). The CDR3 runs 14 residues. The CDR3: CASNMDRTNYGYTF. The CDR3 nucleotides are TGTGCCAGTAACATGGACAGAACTAACTATGGCTACACCTTC.

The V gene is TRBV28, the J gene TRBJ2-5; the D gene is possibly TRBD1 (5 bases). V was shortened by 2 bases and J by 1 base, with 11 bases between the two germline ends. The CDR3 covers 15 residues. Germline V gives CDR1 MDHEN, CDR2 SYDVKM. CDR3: CASSLGQGFQETQYF. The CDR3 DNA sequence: TGTGCCAGCAGTTTAGGTCAGGGCTTCCAAGAGACCCAGTACTTC.

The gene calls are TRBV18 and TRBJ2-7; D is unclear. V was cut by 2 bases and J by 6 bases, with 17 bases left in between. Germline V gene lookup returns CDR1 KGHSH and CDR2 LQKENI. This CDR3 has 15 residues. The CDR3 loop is CASSPISDITGEQYF. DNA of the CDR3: TGTGCCAGCTCACCAATTTCCGACATCACCGGCGAGCAGTACTTC.

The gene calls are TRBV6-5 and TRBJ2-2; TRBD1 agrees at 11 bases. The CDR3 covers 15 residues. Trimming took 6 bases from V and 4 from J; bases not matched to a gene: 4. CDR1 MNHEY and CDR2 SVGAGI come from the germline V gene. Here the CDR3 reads CASSSGQGVTGELFF. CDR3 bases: TGTGCCAGCAGCTCGGGACAGGGGGTCACCGGGGAGCTGTTTTTT.